This TCR beta chain is drawn from a study of regulatory T cells in long-lasting Graves disease. Time point of the sample: newly diagnosed GD, antithyroid drugs for less than 3 months. TCR sequences were obtained from RNA taken from PBMCs. To make TCR beta libraries, researchers used iRepertoire HTBI primers and Arm-PCR of CDR3 regions. TCRdb itself ran the multiplex PCR reads through MiXCR, one entry per CDR3 protein. The table shows about 310,000 distinct CDR3 sequences, with about 20% occurring only once. This clonotype was seen repeatedly, ten times or more. Sequencing was performed on peripheral blood mononuclear cells (PBMCs), taken at new diagnosis, from a patient treated with antithyroid drugs. The TCR was taken from a female donor with Graves disease.

CDR3 region: CASSLRTLTGELFF. CDR3 sequence (DNA): TGTGCCAGCAGCTTGAGGACACTTACCGGGGAGCTGTTTTTT. The chain joins TRBV11-3 to TRBJ2-2; tentative D call: TRBD1 (5 bases). V lost 3 bases and J lost 5, with 10 bases in between. The CDR3 totals 14 residues. Germline lookup yields CDR1 SGHNT and CDR2 YENEEA. Full variable domain (missing parts from reference TRBV11-3 and TRBJ2-2): EAGVVQSPRYKIIEKKQPVAFWCNPISGHNTLYWYLQNLGQGPELLIRYENEEAVDDSQLPKDRFSAERLKGVDSTLKIQPAELGDSAVYLCASSLRTLTGELFFGEGSRLTVL.